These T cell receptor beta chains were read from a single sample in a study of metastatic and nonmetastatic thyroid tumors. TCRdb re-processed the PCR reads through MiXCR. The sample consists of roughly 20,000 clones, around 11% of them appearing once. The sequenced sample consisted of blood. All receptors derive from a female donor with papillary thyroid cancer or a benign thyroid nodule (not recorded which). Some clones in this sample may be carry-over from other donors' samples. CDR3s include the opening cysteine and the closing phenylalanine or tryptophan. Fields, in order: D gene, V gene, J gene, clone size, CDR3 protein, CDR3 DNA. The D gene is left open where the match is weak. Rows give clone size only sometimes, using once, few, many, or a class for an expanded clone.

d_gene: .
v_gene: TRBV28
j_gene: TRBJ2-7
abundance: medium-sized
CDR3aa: CASRSGTTREQYF
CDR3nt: TGTGCCAGCAGATCCGGGACAACTAGAGAGCAGTACTTC

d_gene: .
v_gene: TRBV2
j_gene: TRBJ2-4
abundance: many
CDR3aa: CASTPQGGKNIQYF
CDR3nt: TGTGCCAGCACCCCCCAGGGAGGCAAAAACATTCAGTACTTC

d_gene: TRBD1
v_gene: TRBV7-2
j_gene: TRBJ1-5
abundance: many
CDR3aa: CASSLTGGGQPQHF
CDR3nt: TGTGCCAGCAGCCTGACAGGGGGAGGGCAGCCCCAGCATTTT

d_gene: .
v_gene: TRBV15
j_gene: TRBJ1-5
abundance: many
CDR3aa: CATSREDAVNAYSNQPQHF
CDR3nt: TGTGCCACCAGCAGAGAGGATGCCGTCAACGCATATAGCAATCAGCCCCAGCATTTT

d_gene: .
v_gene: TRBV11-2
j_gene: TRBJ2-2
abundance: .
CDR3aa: CASSLRGTNTGELFF
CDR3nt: TGTGCCAGCAGCTTACGCGGAACGAACACCGGGGAGCTGTTTTTT

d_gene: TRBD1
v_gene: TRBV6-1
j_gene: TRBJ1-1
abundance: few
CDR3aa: CASSENRGPMGAAFF
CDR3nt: TGTGCCAGCAGTGAAAATAGGGGGCCAATGGGGGCAGCTTTCTTT

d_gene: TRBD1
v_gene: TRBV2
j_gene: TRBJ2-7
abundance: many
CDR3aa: CASRGLWTGGYEQYF
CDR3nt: TGTGCCAGCAGAGGACTTTGGACAGGGGGTTACGAGCAGTACTTC

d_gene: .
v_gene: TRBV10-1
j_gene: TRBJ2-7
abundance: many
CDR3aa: CASSELSGYEQYF
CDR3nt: TGCGCCAGCAGTGAGCTCTCGGGGTACGAGCAGTACTTC

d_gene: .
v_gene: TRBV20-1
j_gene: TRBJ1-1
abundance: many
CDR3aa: CSARGTNDYEAFF
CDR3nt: TGCAGTGCTAGGGGGACTAACGACTATGAAGCTTTCTTT

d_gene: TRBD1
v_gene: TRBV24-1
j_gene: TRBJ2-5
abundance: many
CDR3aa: CATSDLTGGKQETQYF
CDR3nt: TGTGCCACCAGTGACTTGACAGGGGGCAAACAAGAGACCCAGTACTTC

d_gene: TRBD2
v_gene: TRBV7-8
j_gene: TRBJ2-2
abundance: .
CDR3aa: CDSSTGLAGPNTGELFF
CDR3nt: TGTGACAGCAGCACGGGGCTAGCGGGACCTAACACCGGGGAGCTGTTTTTT

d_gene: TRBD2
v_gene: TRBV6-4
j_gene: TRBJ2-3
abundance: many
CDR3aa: CASSTSDETDTQYF
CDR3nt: TGTGCCAGCAGTACTAGCGACGAGACAGATACGCAGTATTTT

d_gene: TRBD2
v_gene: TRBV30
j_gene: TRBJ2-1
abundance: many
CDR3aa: CAWDGTSGPYNEQFF
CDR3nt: TGTGCCTGGGACGGAACTAGCGGGCCTTACAATGAGCAGTTCTTC

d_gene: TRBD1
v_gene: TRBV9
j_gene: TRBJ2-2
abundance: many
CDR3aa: CASSQPRGRGNTGELFF
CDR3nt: TGTGCCAGCAGCCAACCGAGGGGGCGCGGGAACACCGGGGAGCTGTTTTTT

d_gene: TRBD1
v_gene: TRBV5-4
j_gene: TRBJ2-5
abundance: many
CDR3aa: CASSLGQARGETQYF
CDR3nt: TGTGCCAGCAGCTTAGGACAGGCTAGGGGAGAGACCCAGTACTTC

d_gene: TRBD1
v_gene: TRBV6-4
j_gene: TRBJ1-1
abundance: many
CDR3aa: CASSEDGQGASMAFF
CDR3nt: TGTGCCAGCTCCGAAGACGGGCAGGGGGCGAGCATGGCTTTCTTT

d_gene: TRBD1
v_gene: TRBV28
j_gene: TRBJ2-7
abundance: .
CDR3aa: CASISGTAREQYF
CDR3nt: TGTGCCAGCATATCCGGGACAGCTAGAGAGCAGTACTTC

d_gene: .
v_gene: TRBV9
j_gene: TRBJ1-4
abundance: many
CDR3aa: CASSVVDNQPEKLFF
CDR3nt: TGTGCCAGCAGCGTAGTGGATAACCAACCTGAAAAACTGTTTTTT

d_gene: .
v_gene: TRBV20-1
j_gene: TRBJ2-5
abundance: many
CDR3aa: CSAQTSGADQETQYF
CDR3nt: TGCAGTGCTCAAACCTCAGGGGCCGACCAAGAGACCCAGTACTTC

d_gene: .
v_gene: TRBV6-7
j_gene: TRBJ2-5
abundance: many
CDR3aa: CASSYPVPGQGRTGGRETQYF
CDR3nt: TGTGCCAGCAGTTATCCCGTCCCGGGACAGGGAAGGACGGGAGGGAGGGAGACCCAGTACTTC

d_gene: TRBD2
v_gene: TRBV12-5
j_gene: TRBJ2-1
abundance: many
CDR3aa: CASAQKGLAGYNEQFF
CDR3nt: TGTGCTAGTGCTCAAAAAGGACTAGCGGGATACAATGAGCAGTTCTTC

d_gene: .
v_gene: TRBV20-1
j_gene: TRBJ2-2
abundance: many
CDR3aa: CSAQLGGGVTGELFF
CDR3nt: TGCAGTGCCCAGCTGGGGGGCGGTGTCACCGGGGAGCTGTTTTTT

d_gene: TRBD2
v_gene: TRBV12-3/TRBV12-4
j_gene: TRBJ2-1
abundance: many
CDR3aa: CASSSFSGRAGNEQFF
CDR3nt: TGTGCCAGCAGTTCTTTTAGCGGGAGGGCAGGAAATGAGCAGTTCTTC

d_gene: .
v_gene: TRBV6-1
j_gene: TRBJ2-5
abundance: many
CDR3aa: CASSEGGGGGETQYF
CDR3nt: TGTGCCAGCAGCGAAGGGGGGGGGGGCGGAGAGACCCAGTACTTC

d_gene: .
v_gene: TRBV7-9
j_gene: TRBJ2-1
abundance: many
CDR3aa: CASSFTGLDNEQFF
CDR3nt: TGTGCCAGCAGCTTTACTGGGTTGGACAATGAGCAGTTCTTC

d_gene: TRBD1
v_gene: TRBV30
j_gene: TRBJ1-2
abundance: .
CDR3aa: CAWAGQDYGYTF
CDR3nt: TGTGCCTGGGCGGGACAGGACTATGGCTACACCTTC

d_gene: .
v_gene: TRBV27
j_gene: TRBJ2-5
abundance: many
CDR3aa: CASSLLREWGQETQYF
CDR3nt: TGTGCCAGCAGTCTGTTACGGGAGTGGGGCCAAGAGACCCAGTACTTC

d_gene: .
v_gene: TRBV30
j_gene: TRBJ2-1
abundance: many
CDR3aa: CAWSVVRAYNEQFF
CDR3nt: TGTGCCTGGAGTGTTGTTCGGGCTTACAATGAGCAGTTCTTC

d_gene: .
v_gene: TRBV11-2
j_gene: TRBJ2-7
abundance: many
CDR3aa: CASTQSHQAEQYF
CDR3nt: TGTGCCAGCACCCAATCCCACCAGGCCGAGCAGTACTTC

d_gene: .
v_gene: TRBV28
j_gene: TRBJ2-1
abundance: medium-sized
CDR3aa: CASKSSYNEQFF
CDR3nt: TGTGCCAGCAAGAGCTCCTACAATGAGCAGTTCTTC

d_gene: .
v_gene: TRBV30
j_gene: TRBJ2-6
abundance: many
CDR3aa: CACVSSGANVLTF
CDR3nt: TGTGCCTGCGTATCCTCTGGGGCCAACGTCCTGACTTTC

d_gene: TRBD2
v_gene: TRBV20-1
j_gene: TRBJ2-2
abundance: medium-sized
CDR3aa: CSARDFSGRDTGELFF
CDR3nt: TGCAGTGCTAGAGATTTTAGCGGGAGGGACACCGGGGAGCTGTTTTTT

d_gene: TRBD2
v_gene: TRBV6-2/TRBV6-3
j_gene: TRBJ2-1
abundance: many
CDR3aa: CASSPRGEGCNEQFF
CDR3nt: TGTGCCAGCAGTCCTCGGGGGGAGGGGTGCAATGAGCAGTTCTTC

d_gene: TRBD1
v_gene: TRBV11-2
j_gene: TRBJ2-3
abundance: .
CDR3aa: CASRRTGGLTDTQYF
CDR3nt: TGTGCCAGCAGAAGGACAGGGGGCTTAACAGATACGCAGTATTTT

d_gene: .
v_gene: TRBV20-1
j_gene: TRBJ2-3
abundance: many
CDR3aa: CSARGVSGRTDTQYF
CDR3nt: TGCAGTGCTAGAGGTGTGTCGGGACGCACAGATACGCAGTATTTT

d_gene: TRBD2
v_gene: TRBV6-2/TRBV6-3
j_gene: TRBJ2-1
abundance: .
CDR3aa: CASSYSSSGRTNNEQFF
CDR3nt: TGTGCCAGCAGTTACTCGAGTAGCGGGAGAACGAACAATGAGCAGTTCTTC

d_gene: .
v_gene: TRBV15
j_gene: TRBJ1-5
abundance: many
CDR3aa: CATSRDLPTGPEFDQPQHF
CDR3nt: TGTGCCACCAGCAGAGATCTCCCAACAGGGCCAGAATTCGATCAGCCCCAGCATTTT

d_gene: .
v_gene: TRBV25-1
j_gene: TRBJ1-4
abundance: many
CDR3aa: CASSGDNEKLFF
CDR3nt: TGTGCCAGCAGTGGGGATAATGAAAAACTGTTTTTT

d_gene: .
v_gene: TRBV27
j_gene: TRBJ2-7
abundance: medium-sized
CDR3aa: CASSSGGEQYF
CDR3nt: TGTGCCAGCAGTTCGGGTGGGGAGCAGTACTTC

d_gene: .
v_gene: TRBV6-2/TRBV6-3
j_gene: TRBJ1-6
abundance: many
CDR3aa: CASTEGSPLHF
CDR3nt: TGTGCCAGCACCGAGGGGTCACCCCTCCACTTT

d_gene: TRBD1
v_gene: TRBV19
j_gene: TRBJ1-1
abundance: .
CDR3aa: CAGRQGQNTEAFF
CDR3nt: TGTGCCGGTAGACAGGGGCAGAACACTGAAGCTTTCTTT

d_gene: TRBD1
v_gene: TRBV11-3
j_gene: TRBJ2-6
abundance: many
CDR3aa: CASSLRGPGANVLTF
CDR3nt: TGTGCCAGCAGCTTGAGGGGGCCGGGGGCCAACGTCCTGACTTTC

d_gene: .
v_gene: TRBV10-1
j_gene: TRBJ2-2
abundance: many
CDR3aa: CASSESGRGRGSGELFF
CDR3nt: TGCGCCAGCAGTGAGTCGGGCAGGGGACGAGGTTCGGGGGAGCTGTTTTTT